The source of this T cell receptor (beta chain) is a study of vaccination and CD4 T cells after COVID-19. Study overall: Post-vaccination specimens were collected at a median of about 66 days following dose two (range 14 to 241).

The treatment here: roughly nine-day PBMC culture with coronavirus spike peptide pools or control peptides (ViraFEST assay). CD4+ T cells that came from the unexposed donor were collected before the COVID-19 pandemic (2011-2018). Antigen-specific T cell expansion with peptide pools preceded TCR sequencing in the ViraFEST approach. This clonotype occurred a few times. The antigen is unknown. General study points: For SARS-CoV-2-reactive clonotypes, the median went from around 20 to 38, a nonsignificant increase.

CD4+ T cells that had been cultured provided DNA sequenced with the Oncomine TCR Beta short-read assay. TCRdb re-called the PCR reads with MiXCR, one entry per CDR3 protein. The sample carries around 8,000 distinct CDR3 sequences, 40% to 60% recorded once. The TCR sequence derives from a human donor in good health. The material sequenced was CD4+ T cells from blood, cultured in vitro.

The CDR3 reads CASSLSKGIPSGNTIYF. CDR3 nucleotides: TGTGCCAGCAGCTTATCAAAGGGGATCCCCTCTGGAAACACCATATATTTT. This chain joins TRBV7-9 and TRBJ1-3; the D gene is possibly TRBD1 (5 bases). The V and J ends lost 2 bases and 0 bases respectively, with 14 bases between them. The CDR3 has 17 amino acids. Germline CDR1 and CDR2: SEHNR and FQNEAQ (reference sequence).